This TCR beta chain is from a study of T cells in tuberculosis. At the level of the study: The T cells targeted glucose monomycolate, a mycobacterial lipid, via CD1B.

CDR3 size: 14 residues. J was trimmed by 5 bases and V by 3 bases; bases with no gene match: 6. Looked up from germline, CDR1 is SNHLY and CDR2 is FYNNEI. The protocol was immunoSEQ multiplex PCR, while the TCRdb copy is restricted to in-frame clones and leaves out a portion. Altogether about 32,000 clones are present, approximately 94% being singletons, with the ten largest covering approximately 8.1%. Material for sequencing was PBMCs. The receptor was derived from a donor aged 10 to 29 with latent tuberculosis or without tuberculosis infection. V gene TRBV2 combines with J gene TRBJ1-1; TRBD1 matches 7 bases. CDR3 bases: TGTGCCAGCAGTGATGGCAGGGGGGAAACTGAAGCTTTCTTT. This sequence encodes CASSDGRGETEAFF. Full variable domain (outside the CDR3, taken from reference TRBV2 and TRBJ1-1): EPEVTQTPSHQVTQMGQEVILRCVPISNHLYFYWYRQILGQKVEFLVSFYNNEISEKSEIFDDQFSVERPDGSNFTLKIRSTKLEDSAMYFCASSDGRGETEAFFGQGTRLTVV.